A single sample gave rise to the 8 T cell receptor beta chains below, sequenced in a study of identical twins. TCRdb ran MiXCR on the 5' RACE reads and lists one entry per CDR3 protein. The sample has hundreds of thousands of distinct CDR3 sequences; about 20% are singletons. The same sample was also studied in work on T cells expressing NK-cell markers.

The sequencing input was PBMCs. These receptors were taken from a woman in her late teens or twenties in good health.

Only a few counts were recorded for this clonotype. The V call is TRBV20-1, the J call TRBJ2-3; 10 positions agree with TRBD2. The CDR3 covers 16 residues. Looked up from germline, CDR1 is DFQATT and CDR2 is SNEGSKA (reference sequence). The V segment lost 4 bases and the J segment 3 bases; nucleotides outside the gene matches: 10. DNA for the CDR3: TGCAGTGCTAAAGGCCCCCTAGCGGGAGAGACAGATACGCAGTATTTT. Protein sequence: CSAKGPLAGETDTQYF.

The gene calls are TRBV25-1 and TRBJ2-2; D call uncertain. Trimming shortened V by 1 base and J by 1 base, and 4 bases separated the two germline ends. The length of the CDR3 is 14 residues. Germline lookup yields CDR1 MGHDK and CDR2 SYGVNS. CDR3 bases: TGTGCCAGCAGTGAATTCGGGAACACCGGGGAGCTGTTTTTT. Its translation is CASSEFGNTGELFF.

This chain links TRBV12-3 or TRBV12-4 with TRBJ2-3; 10 positions match TRBD2. The junction had 5 bases not matched to a gene; V was cut back by 6 bases and J by 2 bases. The CDR3 is 15 amino acids. As DNA, the CDR3 is TGTGCCAGCAGCCCGGGACTAGCGAACACAGATACGCAGTATTTT. Its protein product is CASSPGLANTDTQYF.

The rearrangement uses TRBV21-1 and TRBJ2-7; TRBD2 is the table's D call, not checked against the DNA. TRBV21-1 is designated a pseudogene. The CDR3 has 16 residues. The CDR3 spells CASSKERELVCSEQYF. CDR3 sequence (DNA): TGTGCCAGCAGCAAGGAGCGGGAGTTAGTTTGTTCCGAGCAGTACTTC.

This clonotype showed up many times. V and J are TRBV5-1 and TRBJ1-2; perhaps TRBD1 as D (5 bases). Germline V gene lookup returns CDR1 SGHRS and CDR2 YFSETQ. V dropped 4 bases and J dropped 1 base, with 11 bases sitting between them. CDR3 length: 14 amino acids. CDR3: CASSRDRLNYGYTF. The DNA for the CDR3 is TGCGCCAGCAGCAGAGACAGACTTAACTATGGCTACACCTTC. Supplemented by reference TRBV5-1 and TRBJ1-2, the full variable domain reads KAGVTQTPRYLIKTRGQQVTLSCSPISGHRSVSWYQQTPGQGLQFLFEYFSETQRNKGNFPGRFSGRQFSNSRSEMNVSTLELGDSALYLCASSRDRLNYGYTFGSGTRLTVV.

The chain joins TRBV5-1 to TRBJ2-3, with 7 bases aligning to TRBD2. CDR3 length: 15 residues. V shed 2 bases, J shed 4 bases, and the junction held 7 bases outside the gene matches. Germline V gene data show CDR1 as SGHRS and CDR2 as YFSETQ. Here the CDR3 DNA reads TGCGCCAGCAGCTTCCCCCGACTAGCATCAGATACGCAGTATTTT. Its translation: CASSFPRLASDTQYF.

This clonotype was counted a few times. The rearrangement joins TRBV7-8 to TRBJ2-1, with 7 bases aligning to TRBD1. CDR1 and CDR2 (germline): SGHVS, FQNEAQ. V dropped 5 bases and J dropped 4; count of bases not matched to a gene: 8. CDR3 size: 15 residues. The CDR3 DNA follows: TGTGCCAGCAGCCTTGAGGGGGCAGGATACAATGAGCAGTTCTTC. The encoded protein is CASSLEGAGYNEQFF.

Only a few counts were recorded for this clonotype. The CDR3 bases are TGTGCCAGCAGCTTGATGGACGCCGGGGAGACCCAGTACTTC. Translation: CASSLMDAGETQYF. This chain connects TRBV5-6 to TRBJ2-5, with D uncertain. Trimming pared 1 base from V and 5 bases from J, leaving 12 bases between. Germline loops: CDR1 SGHDT, CDR2 YYEEEE. The CDR3 sequence is 14 residues long.